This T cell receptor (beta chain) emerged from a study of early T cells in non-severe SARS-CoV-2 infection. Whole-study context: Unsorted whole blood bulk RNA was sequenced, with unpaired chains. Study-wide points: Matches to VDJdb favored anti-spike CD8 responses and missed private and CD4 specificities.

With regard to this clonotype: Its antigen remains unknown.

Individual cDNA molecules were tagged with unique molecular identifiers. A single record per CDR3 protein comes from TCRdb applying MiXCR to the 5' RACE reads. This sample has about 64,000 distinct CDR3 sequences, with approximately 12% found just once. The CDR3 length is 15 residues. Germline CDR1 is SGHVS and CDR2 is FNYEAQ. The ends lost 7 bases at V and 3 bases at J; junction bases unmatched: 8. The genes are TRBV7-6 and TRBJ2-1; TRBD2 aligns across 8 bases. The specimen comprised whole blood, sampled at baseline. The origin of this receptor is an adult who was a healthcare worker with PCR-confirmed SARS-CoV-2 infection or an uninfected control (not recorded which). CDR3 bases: TGTGCCAGCACCCCGGGGGGGGGCGGCTACAATGAGCAGTTCTTC. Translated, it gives CASTPGGGGYNEQFF.